These 25 T cell receptor beta chains came from one sample sequenced in a study of Ad26.COV2.S vaccination and SARS-CoV-2 variants. Indicated treatment: around 19 received Ad26.COV2.S at low or high dose, single or two shots; about five received placebo; per-sample allocation not given. All samples were drawn on day 63, counting from the first vaccine or placebo injection. Assay: immunoSEQ multiplex PCR; the TCRdb copy retains only in-frame clones and omits some. The repertoire holds over 400,000 clones, roughly 89% seen once, with around 2.6% in the top ten. The source was peripheral blood, collected in a trial of Ad26.COV2.S vaccine versus placebo. The receptor source for this set is a person between 18 and 60 years old who received the Ad26.COV2.S COVID-19 vaccine or a placebo.

The chain combines TRBV30 with TRBJ2-5, with 9 nucleotides matching TRBD2. The V and J ends lost 3 bases and 5 bases, in that order; junction bases with no gene match: 10. Germline V lookup: CDR1 GTSNPN, CDR2 SVGIG (reference sequence). The CDR3 runs to 15 residues. The CDR3: CAWSEGLAGLETQYF. For the CDR3, the DNA is TGTGCCTGGAGCGAGGGACTAGCAGGCTTGGAGACCCAGTACTTC.

The chain combines TRBV10-3 with TRBJ2-1; 9 bases map to TRBD2. This CDR3 has 16 amino acids. Germline V gives CDR1 ENHRY, CDR2 SYGVKD. Trimming cost V 5 bases and J 2 bases; bases outside gene matches: 7. CDR3 in amino acids: CAISLSSGTAYNEQFF. As DNA, the CDR3 is TGTGCCATCAGTCTATCTAGCGGGACCGCCTACAATGAGCAGTTCTTC.

The chain carries TRBV15 and TRBJ1-3; tentatively, D is TRBD1 (5 bases). The ends were cut back, 0 bases at V and 2 bases at J, with 14 bases in the middle. The CDR3 is made up of 17 amino acids. CDR1 and CDR2 from the germline V gene are LNHNV and YYDKDF (reference sequence). CDR3 bases: TGTGCCACCAGCAGAGACCTAGGATCGGGGGCTGGAAACACCATATATTTT. It is translated as CATSRDLGSGAGNTIYF.

This clone was counted only a few times. This chain connects TRBV5-4 to TRBJ2-7; unclear D gene. The CDR3 covers 11 residues. Germline-derived CDR1 and CDR2 are SGHNT and YYREEE (reference sequence). V was pared by 4 bases and J by 7 bases, with 9 bases between. Written as DNA, the CDR3 is TGTGCCAGCAGCCTTGGACCGGAGCAGTACTTC. Its protein is CASSLGPEQYF.

This chain uses TRBV20-1 with TRBJ2-7; D ambiguous. The germline V and J ends were trimmed by 3 bases and 4 bases, with 16 bases remaining between them. This CDR3 is 14 amino acids long. Germline values: CDR1 DFQATT, CDR2 SNEGSKA (reference sequence). The CDR3, as DNA: TGCAGTGCTAGTCACGGAAGACGGCCTTACGAGCAGTACTTC. The encoded protein is CSASHGRRPYEQYF.

V gene TRBV24-1 combines with J gene TRBJ2-5, with D perhaps TRBD2 (7 bases). V was trimmed by 3 bases and J by 5 bases, leaving 15 bases between them. From germline, CDR1 is KGHDR and CDR2 SFDVKD. The CDR3 loop spans 15 amino acids. DNA for the CDR3: TGTGCCACCAGTGATCCGCGGGGGCCGGGGGAGACCCAGTACTTC. Translated, it gives CATSDPRGPGETQYF.

The gene calls are TRBV4-2 and TRBJ1-2; a possible D gene is TRBD1 (6 bases). Trimming stripped 3 bases from V and 5 bases from J, with 16 bases between. The CDR3 is 15 amino acids. CDR1 and CDR2 from the germline V gene are LGHNA and YNFKEQ. The CDR3 spells CASSHGGQGLYGYTF. Here the CDR3 DNA reads TGTGCCAGCAGCCACGGGGGCCAGGGATTGTATGGCTACACCTTC.

The chain has TRBV29-1 and TRBJ2-3, with D perhaps TRBD2 (6 bases). Trimming took 0 bases from V and 4 from J, leaving 14 bases between them. The CDR3 runs 15 residues. Germline-derived CDR1 and CDR2 are SQVTM and ANQGSEA. The CDR3 sequence is CSVEEVAGLADTQYF. The CDR3 nucleotides are TGCAGCGTTGAAGAAGTGGCGGGACTGGCAGATACGCAGTATTTT.

The chain links TRBV5-1 to TRBJ2-7, with a weak D call TRBD1 (5 bases). CDR1 and CDR2 (germline): SGHRS, YFSETQ. This CDR3 region has 14 residues. The V end lost 4 bases, the J end lost 2 bases, and 13 bases lay between the germline ends. The CDR3 bases are TGCGCCAGCAGCCTTGACAGAGACCCCTACGAGCAGTACTTC. It codes for CASSLDRDPYEQYF. The whole variable domain, remainder taken from reference TRBV5-1 and TRBJ2-7, is KAGVTQTPRYLIKTRGQQVTLSCSPISGHRSVSWYQQTPGQGLQFLFEYFSETQRNKGNFPGRFSGRQFSNSRSEMNVSTLELGDSALYLCASSLDRDPYEQYFGPGTRLTVT.

The chain carries TRBV7-2 and TRBJ1-6; 9 positions match TRBD1. CDR1 is SGHTA and CDR2 is FQGNSA in the germline V gene. This CDR3 has 14 amino acids. V lost 6 bases and J lost 9; bases outside the gene matches: 6. The CDR3 sequence: CASSPDRGSSPLHF. CDR3 DNA: TGTGCCAGCAGTCCCGACAGGGGGTCTTCACCCCTCCACTTT.

This clone was counted between two and nine times. V gene TRBV19 combines with J gene TRBJ2-7; perhaps TRBD1 as D (6 bases). V lost 4 bases, J lost 0 bases, and 13 bases lay in between. Germline loops: CDR1 LNHDA, CDR2 SQIVND (reference sequence). This CDR3 has 15 amino acids. The CDR3 region is CASSRIGQPSYEQYF. CDR3 bases: TGTGCCAGTAGTAGAATCGGACAGCCCTCCTACGAGCAGTACTTC.

J is TRBJ2-1 and V is TRBV5-1, with TRBD2 identical over 10 bases. J was trimmed by 8 bases and V by 1 base; bases with no gene match: 6. Germline-derived CDR1 and CDR2 are SGHRS and YFSETQ. CDR3 size: 15 residues. As DNA, the CDR3 is TGCGCCAGCAGCTTGAGCAGCGGGAGGGGGGATGAGCAGTTCTTC. As protein: CASSLSSGRGDEQFF.

In DNA, the CDR3 is TGTGCCAGCAGCTTAGTGAGGGGGGAGGCTTTCTTT. Translating it yields CASSLVRGEAFF. The chain carries TRBV5-6 and TRBJ1-1, with D maybe TRBD1 (6 bases). From germline, CDR1 is SGHDT and CDR2 YYEEEE. The CDR3 loop spans 12 amino acids. The V end was cut by 2 bases, the J end by 11 bases, with 13 bases between.

Comments on this clone: Other DNA sequences of this sample code for an identical CDR3. J is TRBJ1-5 and V is TRBV18; D possibly corresponds to TRBD1 (5 bases). CDR3 length equals 13 residues. Germline loops: CDR1 KGHSH, CDR2 LQKENI. Trimming shortened V by 3 bases and J by 6 bases, and 9 bases separated the two germline ends. This CDR3 reads CASSPRGSQPQHF. CDR3 coding DNA: TGTGCCAGCTCACCGAGGGGTAGTCAGCCCCAGCATTTT. Complete variable domain (other parts from reference TRBV18 and TRBJ1-5): NAGVMQNPRHLVRRRGQEARLRCSPMKGHSHVYWYRQLPEEGLKFMVYLQKENIIDESGMPKERFSAEFPKEGPSILRIQQVVRGDSAAYFCASSPRGSQPQHFGDGTRLSIL.

V and J are TRBV27 and TRBJ1-6; no reliable D call. The germline CDR1 and CDR2 sequences are MNHEY and SMNVEV (reference sequence). The V end lost 4 bases, the J end lost 9 bases, and 7 bases lay between the germline ends. The CDR3 totals 12 residues. CDR3 in amino acids: CASSSWLSPLHF. For the CDR3, the DNA is TGTGCCAGCAGTTCTTGGCTTTCACCCCTCCACTTT.

The chain recombines TRBV2 with TRBJ2-1; 13 nucleotides agree with TRBD2. V shed 7 bases and J 6 bases; nucleotides not matched to a gene: 6. Per germline, CDR1 SNHLY and CDR2 FYNNEI. This CDR3 contains 15 residues. The CDR3 protein is CASTFRTSGSNEQFF. CDR3 nucleotides: TGTGCCAGCACCTTTAGGACTAGCGGGAGCAATGAGCAGTTCTTC.

The chain is built from TRBV4-1 and TRBJ1-5; D uncertain. Trimming stripped 4 bases from V and 5 bases from J, with 12 bases between. There are 14 residues in the CDR3. Germline loops: CDR1 MGHRA, CDR2 YSYEKL. The CDR3 sequence: CASSPRVIDQPQHF. The CDR3 nucleotides are TGCGCCAGCAGCCCCCGAGTAATCGATCAGCCCCAGCATTTT.

The chain couples TRBV9 to TRBJ1-4; D unclear. The CDR3 consists of 14 residues. In germline, CDR1 is SGDLS, CDR2 YYNGEE. The ends were cut back, 2 bases at V and 8 bases at J, with 13 bases in the middle. CDR3 DNA sequence: TGTGCCAGCAGCGTTCGGGCGGAGGCCGAAAAACTGTTTTTT. Residues: CASSVRAEAEKLFF.

The rearrangement links TRBV4-3 to TRBJ2-2, with 10 bases matching TRBD2. This CDR3 spans 16 amino acids. V dropped 3 bases and J dropped 5; count of bases not matched to a gene: 6. Per germline, CDR1 LGHNA and CDR2 YSLEER. The CDR3 DNA reads TGCGCCAGCAGCCAGCTAGCGGGGGCCTTAACCGGGGAGCTGTTTTTT. Its translation: CASSQLAGALTGELFF.

The V and J genes are TRBV18 and TRBJ1-2; no clear D. The V gene's germline CDR1 is KGHSH and CDR2 LQKENI. Trimming removed 3 bases at V and 2 bases at J, with 7 bases between. CDR3 length equals 13 residues. The CDR3 coding sequence is TGTGCCAGCTCACCGGGTATAAACTATGGCTACACCTTC. Translated, it gives CASSPGINYGYTF.

The chain employs TRBV4-3 and TRBJ1-1, with D maybe TRBD1 (5 bases). This CDR3 spans 16 amino acids. Between the trimmed V and J ends, which lost 4 bases and 1 base, there was a span of 16 bases. CDR1 is LGHNA and CDR2 is YSLEER in the germline V gene. CDR3 residues: CASSRGWQYPNTEAFF. The CDR3 region has the DNA TGCGCCAGCAGCCGGGGGTGGCAGTACCCGAACACTGAAGCTTTCTTT.

The genes are TRBV20-1 and TRBJ1-1; D is perhaps TRBD1 (5 bases). With 2 bases removed from V and 11 bases from J, the gap between germline ends came to 12 bases. There are 11 residues in the CDR3. Germline CDR1 is DFQATT and CDR2 is SNEGSKA (reference sequence). Here the CDR3 DNA reads TGCAGTGCTAGATCAGGGTTTCTGGCTTTCTTT. Residues: CSARSGFLAFF.

The chain carries TRBV18 and TRBJ2-3; TRBD2 matches at 12 bases. The CDR3 is made up of 18 amino acids. Germline-derived CDR1 and CDR2 are KGHSH and LQKENI. V gave up 5 bases and J gave up 4 bases; unmatched junction bases: 13. CDR3: CASSSDHLAGGSADTQYF. CDR3 DNA: TGTGCCAGCTCATCGGATCATCTAGCGGGAGGGAGCGCAGATACGCAGTATTTT.

The chain recombines TRBV9 with TRBJ2-5; possibly TRBD1 for D (6 bases). Germline assignment: CDR1 SGDLS and CDR2 YYNGEE. CDR3 size: 14 residues. The V end was cut by 1 base, the J end by 5 bases, with 12 bases between. CDR3 nucleotide sequence: TGTGCCAGCAGCGTAAACCCAGGGGCGGAGACCCAGTACTTC. Its protein product is CASSVNPGAETQYF. Drawing the rest from reference TRBV9 and TRBJ2-5, the complete variable domain is DSGVTQTPKHLITATGQRVTLRCSPRSGDLSVYWYQQSLDQGLQFLIQYYNGEERAKGNILERFSAQQFPDLHSELNLSSLELGDSALYFCASSVNPGAETQYFGPGTRLLVL.

This chain connects TRBV5-8 to TRBJ1-3; D may be TRBD1 (6 bases). The germline V and J ends were trimmed by 5 bases and 4 bases, with 13 bases remaining between them. There are 14 residues in the CDR3. CDR1 is SGHTS, CDR2 YDEGEE, per germline. Here the CDR3 reads CASSGTFIGNTIYF. CDR3 nucleotides: TGTGCCAGCAGTGGGACATTTATCGGAAACACCATATATTTT.